This T cell receptor beta chain was observed in a study of T-cell reconstitution after alpha-beta-depleted transplantation in children. Germline V gene lookup returns CDR1 MNHEY and CDR2 SMNVEV (reference sequence). The CDR3 is 14 residues long. The J segment lost 1 base and the V segment lost 9 bases, leaving 7 bases of the junction unmatched. This clonotype has just a few counts. Unique molecular identifiers were used to barcode this TCRbeta library. Each CDR3 protein is one row after TCRdb ran MiXCR on the PCR reads. The data contain about 500,000 distinct CDR3 sequences, around a third of them singletons.

The clonotype originates from a human donor who donated a stem cell graft to a child with aplastic anemia. Sequencing was performed on PBMCs from the stem cell graft donor, taken from the stem cell graft. This sequence joins TRBV27 and TRBJ2-7; 9 bases agree with TRBD1. The DNA for the CDR3 is TGTGCCAGTAGAACAGGGGGCTCTTCCTACGAGCAGTACTTC. The encoded protein is CASRTGGSSYEQYF.